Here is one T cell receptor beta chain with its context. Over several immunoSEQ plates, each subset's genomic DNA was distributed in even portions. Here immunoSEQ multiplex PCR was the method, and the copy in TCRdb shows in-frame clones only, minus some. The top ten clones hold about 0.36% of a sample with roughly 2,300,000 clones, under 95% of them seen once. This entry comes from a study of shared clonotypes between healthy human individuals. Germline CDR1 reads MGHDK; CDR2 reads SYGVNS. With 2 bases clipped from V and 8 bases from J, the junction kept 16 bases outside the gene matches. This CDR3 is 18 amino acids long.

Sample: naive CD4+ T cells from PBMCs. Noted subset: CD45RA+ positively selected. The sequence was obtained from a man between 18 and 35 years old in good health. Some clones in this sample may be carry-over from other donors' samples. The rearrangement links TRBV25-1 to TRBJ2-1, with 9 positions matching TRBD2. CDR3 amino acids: CASSEDLWVIAGVYEQFF. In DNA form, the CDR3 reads TGTGCCAGCAGTGAAGATTTATGGGTAATAGCGGGAGTTTATGAGCAGTTCTTC. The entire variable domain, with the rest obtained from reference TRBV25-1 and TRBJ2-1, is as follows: EADIYQTPRYLVIGTGKKITLECSQTMGHDKMYWYQQDPGMELHLIHYSYGVNSTEKGDLSSESTVSRIRTEHFPLTLESARPSHTSQYLCASSEDLWVIAGVYEQFFGPGTRLTVL.